The following is a T cell receptor beta chain sequence with its context. What antigen it recognizes has not been identified. No much larger clonotype is one base removed from it; base qualities were not supplied. The data derive from a study of regulatory T cells in long-lasting Graves disease listed by TCRdb under 2021. Regarding the study in general: Persistent Graves' disease meant more than 5 years of antithyroid drug treatment with TSH receptor autoantibodies that stayed positive. Persistent Graves' disease patients were compared with newly diagnosed Graves' disease patients by peripheral blood TCR sequencing and RNA sequencing. The study was conducted in China and was registered as a clinical trial. A total of around 35 samples underwent TCR sequencing: about 13 from persistent and roughly 20 from newly diagnosed Graves' disease patients. Persistent Graves' disease patients in the clinical cohort had taken antithyroid drugs for about 10.3 years on average.

The time point label of this sample denotes: persistent/refractory GD, antithyroid drugs over 5 years with positive TRAb. RNA was extracted from PBMCs in TRIzol for both TCR sequencing and RNA sequencing. Graves' disease was diagnosed according to American Thyroid Association guidelines. Recruitment of patients was carried out at an endocrinology department in Xi'an, China. Each patient gave roughly 8.4 milliliters of peripheral blood, collected in an EDTA anticoagulant tube. Ficoll Paque Plus density gradient separation was used to isolate PBMCs, and no further T cell sorting was done. An Agilent 2100 Bioanalyzer and agarose gel were used to check RNA quality, while a NanoDrop 2000 measured RNA concentration. Library construction relied on multiplex PCR. The run used an Illumina HiSeq 4000. iRepertoire HTBI primers and Arm-PCR amplification of CDR3 regions were used to construct TCR beta libraries. Before sequencing, the PCR products went through gel purification. The published analysis was carried out like this. Gene usage analysis of CDR3 amino acid clonotypes relied on the 62 TRBV and about 15 TRBJ segments identified across samples. COPE and FqMerger were used to merge the filtered high-quality paired reads into contigs. BLAST was used to align contigs to IMGT TRBV, TRBD and TRBJ reference genes, and CDR3 was defined according to IMGT. Highly expanded clones were defined as clonotypes with a frequency above 0.1%. Shannon entropy was used to measure repertoire diversity, and the Gini coefficient was used to measure V-J evenness. A clonotype found in more than one individual was treated as public. The public sequencing data were trimmed at Q25 with fastp and processed into clonotypes with MiXCR by TCRdb, which kept only in-frame beta chains. Each entry is one CDR3 protein sequence, shown with its most common DNA and genes. Clone size and V and J calls follow TCRdb, not the original study. The sample data list around 400,000 distinct CDR3 sequences, and 20% to 30% of these were observed just once. In total, the top ten clones hold roughly a quarter of the sample.

What the work shows at the level of the full study, not this receptor alone: More public clonotypes were shared among persistent patients (approximately 3,000) than among newly diagnosed patients (just under 1,000). As a limitation, the authors acknowledged that the small sample size may reduce accuracy. Compared with newly diagnosed patients, patients with persistent Graves' disease had lower TCR Shannon entropy and fewer highly expanded clones, which suggests clonal expansion. Only peripheral blood was studied, because thyroid tissue, the primary lesion, was inaccessible. Sequencing and analysis were restricted to the TCR beta chain. Persistent disease showed preferential use of TRBV28, TRBJ1-2 and TRBJ2-5, whereas newly diagnosed disease favored TRBV20-1 and TRBJ2-1.

Counted from cysteine to phenylalanine, this CDR3 has 14 amino acids. The read is trimmed to its CDR3 DNA, 42 bases read in frame from base 1. Trimming removed 8 bases from V and 9 bases from J; the gene matches leave 10 bases unexplained. CDR1 and CDR2, per the germline V gene, are SNHLY and FYNNEI. The sequence was collected from a female donor with Graves disease. The material was peripheral blood mononuclear cells (PBMCs), obtained when the disease was refractory, from a patient treated with antithyroid drugs. The rearranged chain carries TRBV2 and TRBJ2-1; TRBD2 lines up with 10 middle nucleotides. The base sequence is TGTGCCAGCCGGAGCAGCGGGAGGGCCGGTGAGCAGTTCTTC. It translates to CASRSSGRAGEQFF. The entire variable domain, with the stretches around the CDR3 drawn from the reference TRBV2 and TRBJ2-1 proteins, is EPEVTQTPSHQVTQMGQEVILRCVPISNHLYFYWYRQILGQKVEFLVSFYNNEISEKSEIFDDQFSVERPDGSNFTLKIRSTKLEDSAMYFCASRSSGRAGEQFFGPGTRLTVL.